One and the same sample provided the 9 T cell receptor beta chains below, sequenced in a study of T cell repertoires in cytomegalovirus infection. These receptors' targets are unknown. TCRdb analysed the reads with MiXCR anew, one entry per CDR3 protein. The sample includes approximately 300,000 distinct CDR3 sequences, 29% of them seen just once. Specimen: cultured PBMCs, collected from culture after CMV antigen stimulation. Every receptor here comes from a human donor in good health (CMV status not recorded). Some clones in this sample may be carry-over from other donors' samples.

This clonotype was counted once. The chain links TRBV7-2 to TRBJ2-7; D is ambiguous. Per germline, CDR1 SGHTA and CDR2 FQGNSA. V was cut by 5 bases and J by 3 bases, with 11 bases left in between. There are 13 residues in the CDR3. The CDR3 nucleotides are TGTGCCAGCAGCCTGGGCCTAGACTACGAGCAGTACTTC. Residues: CASSLGLDYEQYF.

There are a few counts of this clonotype. The chain employs TRBV7-9 and TRBJ2-6; D gene ambiguous. The CDR3 covers 16 residues. The V gene lost 5 bases and the J gene lost 0 bases, with 11 bases spanning the gap. Germline V gives CDR1 SEHNR, CDR2 FQNEAQ (reference sequence). The CDR3 spells CASSHDQLSGANVLTF. In DNA form, the CDR3 reads TGTGCCAGCAGCCATGACCAACTCTCTGGGGCCAACGTCCTGACTTTC.

This clonotype was recorded a few times. The chain recombines TRBV4-1 with TRBJ2-3, with 10 bases that match TRBD1. CDR3 length: 18 amino acids. Germline lookup yields CDR1 MGHRA and CDR2 YSYEKL. V shed 2 bases and J 4 bases; nucleotides not matched to a gene: 12. CDR3 residues: CASSQKPNYGQGADTQYF. CDR3 in DNA: TGCGCCAGCAGCCAAAAACCTAACTACGGACAGGGGGCAGATACGCAGTATTTT.

This chain links TRBV19 with TRBJ2-5; 13 nucleotides agree with TRBD2. This CDR3 contains 17 residues. V was pared by 5 bases and J by 4 bases, with 10 bases of the junction left unmatched. In germline, CDR1 is LNHDA, CDR2 SQIVND (reference sequence). CDR3 sequence reads: CASSGLAGEGWRETQYF. The CDR3 region has the DNA TGTGCCAGTAGTGGACTAGCGGGAGAGGGATGGAGAGAGACCCAGTACTTC.

The sample holds one count of this clonotype. J is TRBJ1-1 and V is TRBV18; D call uncertain. The CDR3 has 14 amino acids. In germline, CDR1 is KGHSH, CDR2 LQKENI. Trimming shortened V by 2 bases and J by 4 bases, and 11 bases separated the two germline ends. The chain's CDR3 is CASSPEASPTEAFF. The CDR3 DNA sequence: TGTGCCAGCTCACCAGAAGCGTCCCCCACTGAAGCTTTCTTT.

This clonotype has only a few counts. The rearrangement uses TRBV6-5 and TRBJ2-7; 8 bases agree with TRBD1. The CDR3 extends over 14 amino acids. The germline CDR1 and CDR2 sequences are MNHEY and SVGAGI. With V trimmed by 1 base and J by 4 bases, 3 bases remained unmatched. CDR3 DNA: TGTGCCAGCAGTTACTTCAACAGGGGGTACGAGCAGTACTTC. Translating it yields CASSYFNRGYEQYF.

This clonotype was seen more than once but under ten times. The chain links TRBV7-2 to TRBJ2-2; 7 bases are a match to TRBD1. The CDR3 runs to 18 residues. The germline V gene encodes CDR1 SGHTA and CDR2 FQGNSA. The V and J ends lost 1 base and 0 bases, in that order; junction bases with no gene match: 8. CDR3 sequence (DNA): TGTGCCAGCAGCTTAGTGGGACAGACTATCGCGAACACCGGGGAGCTGTTTTTT. Its protein product is CASSLVGQTIANTGELFF.

This clonotype appeared a few times. The chain carries TRBV7-4 and TRBJ1-1; no firm D call. CDR1 SGHVT and CDR2 SQSDAQ come from the germline V gene. This CDR3 region has 13 residues. V was cut by 2 bases and J by 7 bases, with 11 bases left in between. The CDR3 bases are TGTGCCAGCAGCTTAAGGGATTCGGGTGAAGCTTTCTTT. Translated, it gives CASSLRDSGEAFF. The full variable domain, in which reference TRBV7-4 and TRBJ1-1 provide the parts outside the CDR3, is GAGVSQSPRYKVAKRGRDVALRCDSISGHVTLYWYRQTLGQGSEVLTYSQSDAQRDKSGRPSGRFSAERPERSVSTLKIQRTEQGDSAVYLCASSLRDSGEAFFGQGTRLTVV.

The chain links TRBV6-1 to TRBJ1-1; D is unresolved. V dropped 5 bases and J dropped 1 base, with 14 bases sitting between them. The CDR3 is 15 amino acids. Germline V CDR1 and CDR2: MNHNS, SASEGT. Here the CDR3 DNA reads TGTGCCAGCAGTCCTGACATTTATCAGAACACTGAAGCTTTCTTT. Protein product: CASSPDIYQNTEAFF.